This T cell receptor beta chain was sequenced in a study of T cells in Graves' hyperthyroidism and ophthalmopathy. Study-wide points: Ophthalmopathy and stable hyperthyroidism were told apart by a 13 V-J model. Most clonotypes expanded in thyroid above 0.001 were likewise present in blood.

Germline CDR1 reads MNHEY; CDR2 reads SVGEGT. The V gene end was trimmed by 5 bases and the J gene end by 1 base; junction bases not matched to a gene: 4. The CDR3 is made up of 15 amino acids. Concerning this clonotype itself: Its target is not known.

RNA transcripts yielded amplified TCR beta CDR3 regions. Carried out on the TCR CDR3, a first-round RT-PCR used the HTBI primer set. In TCRdb, the multiplex PCR reads were re-called with MiXCR into one record per CDR3 protein. The table has under 800,000 distinct CDR3 sequences, about 15% seen once. The receptor was isolated from a woman between 18 and 29 years old with Graves' hyperthyroidism. The rearrangement uses TRBV6-2 or TRBV6-3 and TRBJ1-5; TRBD1 matches 8 bases. The sequencing sample was made of blood. The CDR3 spells CASSRRQGSNQPQHF. CDR3 DNA: TGTGCCAGCAGTAGGAGACAGGGGAGCAATCAGCCCCAGCATTTT.